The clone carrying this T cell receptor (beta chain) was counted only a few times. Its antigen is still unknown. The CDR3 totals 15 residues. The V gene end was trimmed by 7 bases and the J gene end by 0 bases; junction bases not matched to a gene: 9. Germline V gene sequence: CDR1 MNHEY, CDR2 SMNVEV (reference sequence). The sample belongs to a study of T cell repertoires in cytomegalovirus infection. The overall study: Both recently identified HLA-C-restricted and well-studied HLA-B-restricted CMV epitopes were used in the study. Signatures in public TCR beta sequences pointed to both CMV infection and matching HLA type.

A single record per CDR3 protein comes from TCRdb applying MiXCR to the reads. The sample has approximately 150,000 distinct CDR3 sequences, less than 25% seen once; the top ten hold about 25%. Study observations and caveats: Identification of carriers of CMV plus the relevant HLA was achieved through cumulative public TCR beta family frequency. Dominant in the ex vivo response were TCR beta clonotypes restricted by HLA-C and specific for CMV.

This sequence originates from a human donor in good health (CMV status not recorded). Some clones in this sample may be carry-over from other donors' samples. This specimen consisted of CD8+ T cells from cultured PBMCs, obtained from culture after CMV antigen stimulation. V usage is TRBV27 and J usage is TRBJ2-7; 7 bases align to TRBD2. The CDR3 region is CASTLGPGGSYEQYF. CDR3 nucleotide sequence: TGTGCCAGCACCCTAGGCCCGGGGGGCTCCTACGAGCAGTACTTC.